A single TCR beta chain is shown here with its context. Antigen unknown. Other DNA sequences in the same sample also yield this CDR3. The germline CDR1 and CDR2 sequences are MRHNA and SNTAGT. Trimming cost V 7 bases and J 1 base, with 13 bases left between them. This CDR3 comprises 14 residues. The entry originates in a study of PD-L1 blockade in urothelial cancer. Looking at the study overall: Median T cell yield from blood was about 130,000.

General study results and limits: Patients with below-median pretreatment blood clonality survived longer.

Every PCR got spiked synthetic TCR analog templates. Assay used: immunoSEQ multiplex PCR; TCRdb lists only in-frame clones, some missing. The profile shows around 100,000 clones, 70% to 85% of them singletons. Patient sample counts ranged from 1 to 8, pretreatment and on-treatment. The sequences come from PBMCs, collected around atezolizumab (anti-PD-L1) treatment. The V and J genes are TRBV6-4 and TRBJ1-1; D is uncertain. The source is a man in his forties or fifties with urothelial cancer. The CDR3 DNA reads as TGTGCCAGCACCCCTTCACCAGGGAACACTGAAGCTTTCTTT. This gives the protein CASTPSPGNTEAFF.